A selection of T cell receptor beta chains follows, all from one sample in a study of shared clonotypes between healthy human individuals. The repertoire was sequenced with immunoSEQ multiplex PCR; TCRdb's copy has only in-frame clones and lacks some. Among approximately 350,000 clones listed, 96% were seen once. The source material was memory CD8+ T cells sorted from blood. These receptors all come from a man aged 25-45 years in good health. Both conserved end residues are trimmed from each CDR3.

v_call	j_call	cdr3_aa
TRBV9	TRBJ1-2	ASSAQGWAYGYT
TRBV6-6	TRBJ2-7	ASSYHLTSGSYEQY
TRBV5-1	TRBJ2-1	ASSLAVAFINEQF
TRBV2	TRBJ2-7	ASSEVRGQGPEQY
TRBV29-1	TRBJ2-7	SVAGQTSTSRYEQY
TRBV5-1	TRBJ1-3	ASSVGQGARGNTIY
TRBV18	TRBJ1-2	ASSPESIYGYT
TRBV2	TRBJ2-6	ASTQVPGANVLT
TRBV5-4	TRBJ2-1	ASSSGTSRVDEQF
TRBV11-3	TRBJ2-2	ASGLAGGGELF
TRBV19	TRBJ1-5	ASSPDRTQGY
TRBV2	TRBJ1-2	ASSGTNYGYT
TRBV6-5	TRBJ2-4	ASGRGGNIQY
TRBV4-2	TRBJ1-4	ASSQDRRNEKLF
TRBV6-1	TRBJ2-1	ASNRDRVSNEQF
TRBV29-1	TRBJ2-3	SVAGRGTDTQY
TRBV11-2	TRBJ2-1	ASSPTGVDEQF
TRBV5-4	TRBJ2-5	ASSPGDYSEETQY
TRBV5-1	TRBJ2-4	ASSLGDAKNIQY
TRBV19	TRBJ1-3	ASRRGIWDGNTIY
TRBV5-5	TRBJ1-6	ASSYPGQGVSPLNSPLH
TRBV10-3	TRBJ2-1	AITALAGPNEQF
TRBV7-8	TRBJ1-2	ASSISFTGYGYT
TRBV29-1	TRBJ2-7	SVRASGRYEQY
TRBV30	TRBJ1-6	AWSGGQGHYNSPLH
TRBV6-6	TRBJ2-7	ASSYSREEQY
TRBV2	TRBJ1-1	ASSEEGRGAEAF
TRBV25-1	TRBJ1-6	ASSFGNNSPLH
TRBV20-1	TRBJ1-1	SAPPGPKAF
TRBV29-1	TRBJ1-4	SVGATNEKLF
TRBV5-5	TRBJ2-2	ASSILSNTGGLF
TRBV14	TRBJ2-2	ASGIYGAGTGELF
TRBV6-7	TRBJ1-3	ASTRLQVGGNTIY
TRBV5-4	TRBJ1-4	ASSITGTGNEKLF
TRBV30	TRBJ1-1	AWMPTRNTEAF
TRBV7-8	TRBJ2-5	ASSTWTGATQY
TRBV4-2	TRBJ2-5	ASSQDNSHYETQY
TRBV28	TRBJ2-3	AMPTGQGDSSGSPPPTDTQY
TRBV5-4	TRBJ2-3	ASSLRGRDTQY
TRBV30	TRBJ1-1	AWTGQATTEAF
TRBV15	TRBJ1-1	ATSPRVGMSVFTEAF
TRBV28	TRBJ2-3	ASSSYQRDELTDTQY
TRBV9	TRBJ2-2	ASSVNSVRTGELF
TRBV11-2	TRBJ2-5	ASSLDWKGPLQETQY
TRBV6-6	TRBJ1-5	ASSTGTGQNQPQH
TRBV10-3	TRBJ2-7	AISTTHGLAGGLSYEQY
TRBV20-1	TRBJ2-1	SASGVNEQF
TRBV7-9	TRBJ1-3	ASSSSGAGNTIY
TRBV4-2	TRBJ2-2	ASSQVWEWTGELF
TRBV28	TRBJ2-7	ASSFQYFPDSSYEQY
TRBV29-1	TRBJ2-5	SVPSSGEETQY
TRBV9	TRBJ2-1	ASSALLTVYNEQF
TRBV28	TRBJ2-3	ASSLPLAGGVTQY
TRBV7-2	TRBJ2-7	ASRQLAGGPYEQY
TRBV2	TRBJ2-5	ASTYLGGVDETQY
TRBV28	TRBJ1-1	ASSLGSGIGNTEAF
TRBV19	TRBJ1-5	ASSIGIQPQH
TRBV19	TRBJ1-2	ASSISGRPLYGYT
TRBV6-5	TRBJ2-1	ASSYLAGASYNEQF